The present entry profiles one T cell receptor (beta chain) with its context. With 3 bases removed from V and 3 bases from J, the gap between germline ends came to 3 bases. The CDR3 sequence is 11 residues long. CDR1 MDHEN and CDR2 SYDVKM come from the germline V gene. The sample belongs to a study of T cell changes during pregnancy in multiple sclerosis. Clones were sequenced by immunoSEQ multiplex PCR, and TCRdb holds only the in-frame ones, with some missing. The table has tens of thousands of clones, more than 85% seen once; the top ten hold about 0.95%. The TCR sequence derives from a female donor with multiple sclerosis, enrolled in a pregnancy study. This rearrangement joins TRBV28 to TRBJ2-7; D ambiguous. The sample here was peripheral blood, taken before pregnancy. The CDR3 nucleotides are TGTGCCAGCAGTTTCGGCTACGAGCAGTACTTC. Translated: CASSFGYEQYF.